This TCR beta chain came from a study of identical twins. TCRdb recomputed calls from the 5' RACE reads with MiXCR, one row per CDR3 protein. Of under 1 million distinct CDR3 sequences in the sample, 10% to 15% were seen once. This CDR3 comprises 14 residues. Germline V gene data show CDR1 as DFQATT and CDR2 as SNEGSKA (reference sequence). The ends lost 0 bases at V and 1 base at J; junction bases unmatched: 2. There are a few counts of this clonotype. Separately, the same data were catalogued under a study of yellow fever vaccine responses in identical twins.

The source material was PBMCs. The rearrangement links TRBV20-1 to TRBJ1-1; 7 bases are shared with TRBD1. This clonotype was obtained from a woman between 18 and 29 years old in good health. The CDR3 coding sequence is TGCAGTGCTAGAGACAGGGGGAAGAACACTGAAGCTTTCTTT. This translates into CSARDRGKNTEAFF.